This is a list of T cell receptor beta chains from one sample in a study of beta chain features in type 1 diabetes. Assay: immunoSEQ multiplex PCR; the TCRdb copy retains only in-frame clones and omits some. The repertoire consists of 430,000 or so clones, with about an eighth occurring once and the leading ten covering about 0.042%. The sequencing input was naive CD4+ T cells from blood. The receptors were sampled from a woman younger than 30 in good health. Both conserved end residues are part of each CDR3. A D gene is named only where the DNA matches it firmly. Expanded clones are given a class, and other clones once, few, many or no size at all.

TRBV6-5	TRBJ1-1	13	-	-	CASSYSKVTEAFF	TGTGCCAGCAGTTACTCGAAAGTCACTGAAGCTTTCTTT
TRBV19	TRBJ2-1	14	-	-	CASSTLQGFHEQFF	TGTGCCAGTAGTACCCTCCAGGGATTCCATGAGCAGTTCTTC
TRBV1	TRBJ2-3	16	few	-	CTSSLYSGTGVDTQYF	TGCACCAGCAGCCTCTACTCCGGGACAGGGGTTGATACGCAGTATTTT
TRBV25-1	TRBJ1-2	11	few	-	CASSAGHGYTF	TGTGCCAGCAGTGCAGGGCATGGCTACACCTTC
TRBV4-1	TRBJ2-3	16	few	TRBD2	CASSQGKREGTDTQYF	TGCGCCAGCAGCCAAGGAAAGCGGGAGGGCACAGATACGCAGTATTTT
TRBV5-1	TRBJ2-5	16	once	TRBD1	CASSLGLTGAQETQYF	TGCGCCAGCAGCTTGGGTTTGACAGGGGCCCAAGAGACCCAGTACTTC
TRBV4-3	TRBJ2-3	15	-	-	CASSQERTRTDTQYF	TGCGCCAGCAGCCAAGAGAGGACCCGCACAGATACGCAGTATTTT
TRBV7-7	TRBJ2-5	15	-	TRBD1	CASSYSLDRGETQYF	TGTGCTAGCAGCTATTCCCTAGACAGGGGAGAGACCCAGTACTTC
TRBV29-1	TRBJ1-2	13	-	-	CSVLSRVNYGYTF	TGCAGCGTTTTGTCCCGGGTTAACTATGGCTACACCTTC
TRBV13	TRBJ2-1	14	few	TRBD2	CASSSAGGPNEQFF	TGTGCCAGCAGCTCGGCGGGAGGGCCCAATGAGCAGTTCTTC
TRBV9	TRBJ2-7	15	-	TRBD1	CASSGSGTATYEQYF	TGTGCCAGCAGCGGTTCCGGGACAGCTACCTACGAGCAGTACTTC
TRBV29-1	TRBJ1-1	13	-	-	CSVEPRGEAEAFF	TGCAGCGTTGAACCTCGGGGAGAGGCTGAAGCTTTCTTT
TRBV7-9	TRBJ1-6	18	few	-	CASSFFRPLSSYNSPLHF	TGTGCCAGCAGCTTCTTCCGACCCCTTAGCTCCTATAATTCACCCCTCCACTTT
TRBV4-1	TRBJ2-4	15	-	-	CASSQDSVQKNIQYF	TGCGCCAGCAGCCAAGACTCAGTACAGAAAAACATTCAGTACTTC
TRBV25-1	TRBJ2-1	13	-	-	CASSEYFEGGQFF	TGTGCCAGCAGTGAATATTTCGAGGGCGGGCAGTTCTTC
TRBV18	TRBJ2-3	13	few	-	CASSQTQGDTQYF	TGTGCCAGCTCCCAAACCCAGGGAGATACGCAGTATTTT
TRBV7-8	TRBJ2-5	16	-	TRBD2	CASPPGVAGGSETQYF	TGTGCCAGCCCGCCCGGCGTAGCGGGAGGTTCGGAGACCCAGTACTTC
TRBV18	TRBJ2-7	14	-	TRBD1	CASSPRGRLYEQYF	TGTGCCAGCTCACCCAGGGGGCGTTTATACGAGCAGTACTTC
TRBV7-2	TRBJ1-2	15	-	TRBD1	CASSLGDRVAVGYTF	TGTGCCAGCAGCTTAGGGGACAGGGTGGCAGTTGGCTACACCTTC
TRBV11-3	TRBJ2-7	14	few	-	CASRWTASSYEQYF	TGTGCCAGCAGGTGGACCGCTTCATCCTACGAGCAGTACTTC
TRBV5-1	TRBJ2-5	13	few	-	CASSFGLGETQYF	TGCGCCAGCAGCTTCGGGTTGGGGGAGACCCAGTACTTC
TRBV19	TRBJ1-2	11	-	-	CASKGNYGYTF	TGTGCCAGTAAAGGGAACTATGGCTACACCTTC
TRBV4-2	TRBJ2-2	15	-	TRBD2	CASSPTSGSTGELFF	TGTGCCAGCAGTCCGACTAGCGGGTCCACCGGGGAGCTGTTTTTT
TRBV7-2	TRBJ1-2	15	few	-	CASSLSPGSGYGYTF	TGTGCCAGCAGCTTATCCCCAGGGAGCGGCTATGGCTACACCTTC
TRBV7-3	TRBJ2-1	12	-	TRBD1	CASSYRGNEQFF	TGTGCCAGCAGCTACAGGGGCAATGAGCAGTTCTTC
TRBV6-5	TRBJ2-1	11	once	-	CASSYGAGQFF	TGTGCCAGCAGTTACGGCGCGGGGCAGTTCTTC
TRBV4-1	TRBJ2-1	17	few	-	CASSQVPQVNPPGEQFF	TGCGCCAGCAGCCAAGTTCCACAGGTAAATCCCCCGGGTGAGCAGTTCTTC
TRBV29-1	TRBJ2-7	9	few	-	CSVSRKQYF	TGCAGCGTTTCCCGAAAGCAGTACTTC
TRBV7-2	TRBJ2-3	14	few	TRBD2	CASSPRTSGDTQYF	TGTGCCAGCAGCCCCCGGACTAGCGGTGATACGCAGTATTTT
TRBV9	TRBJ1-1	14	few	-	CASSVVGQNTEAFF	TGTGCCAGCAGCGTTGTAGGACAGAACACTGAAGCTTTCTTT
TRBV9	TRBJ2-5	18	few	TRBD2	CASSAGTSGRGRQETQYF	TGTGCCAGCAGCGCCGGGACTAGCGGGAGAGGACGACAAGAGACCCAGTACTTC
TRBV25-1	TRBJ1-2	16	-	-	CASSNPGGGNVYGYTF	TGTGCCAGCAGTAATCCCGGGGGAGGGAACGTTTATGGCTACACCTTC
TRBV19	TRBJ2-1	13	-	-	CASRIGTYNEQFF	TGTGCCAGTAGGATCGGTACGTACAATGAGCAGTTCTTC
TRBV29-1	TRBJ1-1	14	-	-	CSVEASTRDTEAFF	TGCAGCGTTGAAGCGTCCACGAGGGACACTGAAGCTTTCTTT
TRBV7-9	TRBJ2-3	12	-	-	CASRLSPDTQYF	TGTGCCAGCAGATTGTCCCCAGATACGCAGTATTTT
TRBV7-9	TRBJ1-2	12	few	-	CASSLTGTGYTF	TGTGCCAGCAGCTTAACAGGCACTGGCTACACCTTC
TRBV29-1	TRBJ2-2	14	-	-	CSARQTRNTGELFF	TGCAGCGCCCGACAGACTAGGAACACCGGGGAGCTGTTTTTT
TRBV9	TRBJ1-4	14	-	-	CASSPRVINEKLFF	TGTGCCAGCAGCCCACGGGTCATTAATGAAAAACTGTTTTTT
TRBV5-1	TRBJ2-3	17	few	TRBD1	CASSLAQTGGSTDTQYF	TGCGCCAGCAGCTTGGCGCAGACAGGGGGCTCTACAGATACGCAGTATTTT
TRBV7-9	TRBJ1-5	13	few	-	CASSSRIAQPQHF	TGTGCCAGCAGCTCCCGTATCGCTCAGCCCCAGCATTTT
TRBV5-1	TRBJ1-1	13	few	-	CASSLGSRGEAFF	TGCGCCAGCAGCTTGGGGTCGAGGGGTGAAGCTTTCTTT
TRBV28	TRBJ2-1	17	-	TRBD1	CASSRKGQGVKRREQFF	TGTGCCAGCAGTCGGAAGGGACAGGGAGTCAAGAGGCGTGAGCAGTTCTTC
TRBV5-4	TRBJ2-3	14	-	-	CASSSPGRADTQYF	TGTGCCAGCAGCTCCCCAGGCCGGGCCGATACGCAGTATTTT
TRBV29-1	TRBJ1-6	13	-	TRBD1	CSVGDSYNSPLHF	TGCAGCGTTGGGGACAGCTATAATTCACCCCTCCACTTT
TRBV30	TRBJ2-3	12	-	-	CAWSVRTDTQYF	TGTGCCTGGAGTGTACGCACAGATACGCAGTATTTT
TRBV18	TRBJ1-1	13	-	-	CASSRQTNTEAFF	TGTGCCAGCTCACGACAGACGAACACTGAAGCTTTCTTT
TRBV5-1	TRBJ1-2	14	-	-	CASSLVGTRGGYTF	TGCGCCAGCAGCTTGGTCGGGACACGGGGTGGCTACACCTTC
TRBV14	TRBJ2-2	15	few	-	CASSQDWWTAGELFF	TGTGCCAGCAGCCAAGATTGGTGGACAGCCGGGGAGCTGTTTTTT
TRBV29-1	TRBJ1-1	14	few	-	CSVASGRMNTEAFF	TGCAGCGTTGCCTCTGGACGGATGAACACTGAAGCTTTCTTT
TRBV25-1	TRBJ1-1	12	-	-	CASSEAPGPAFF	TGTGCCAGCAGTGAGGCCCCGGGGCCTGCTTTCTTT
TRBV27	TRBJ2-7	17	few	TRBD1	CASSRRRTGTAPYEQYF	TGTGCCAGCAGTCGAAGACGGACCGGGACAGCCCCCTACGAGCAGTACTTC
TRBV5-1	TRBJ2-3	14	few	TRBD1	CASSAGQVTDTQYF	TGCGCCAGCAGCGCCGGACAGGTCACAGATACGCAGTATTTT
TRBV7-3	TRBJ1-5	13	few	-	CASSLNSNQPQHF	TGTGCCAGCAGCCTAAATAGCAATCAGCCCCAGCATTTT